This TCR beta chain was profiled in a study of cytomegalovirus exposure and HLA in healthy donors. Regarding the study as a whole: Later, an analysis showed that TCR beta chains associated with HLA were more clonally expanded than others that were equally common. Among CMV-associated TCR beta chains, most appeared HLA-restricted in a later analysis. Relative to the approximately 700-donor mean, N-insertions were reportedly fewer in an Asian-associated ancestry cluster in a later analysis. Analysis performed later found approximately 17,000 TCR beta sequences associated with HLA alleles at 0.05 false discovery rate.

With 60 Vbeta and 13 Jbeta primers, the PCR was carried out. Libraries were prepared by immunoSEQ multiplex PCR; TCRdb keeps only in-frame clonotypes and omits some of them. The sample lists under 200,000 clones; about four fifths were seen once. CDR1 SGHVS and CDR2 FQNEAQ come from the germline V gene. This CDR3 has 15 amino acids. Trimming took off 6 bases at V and 2 bases at J, with 14 bases between the two ends. With respect to this clone: What it binds is not known.

The source material was PBMCs. This chain joins TRBV7-8 and TRBJ1-5, with D possibly being TRBD1 (5 bases). This clonotype originated in a woman aged 50 to 60 in good health and CMV-seropositive. CDR3 region: CASSRGRVGNQPQHF. In DNA form, the CDR3 reads TGTGCCAGCAGTAGGGGTCGGGTAGGCAATCAGCCCCAGCATTTT.